The 7 T cell receptor beta chains below were found in one sample sequenced in a study of CD8 T cells in Susac syndrome. RNA amounts of about 0.5 to 1 ug underwent reverse transcription with random hexamers. TCRdb independently ran MiXCR on the immunoSEQ multiplex PCR reads; one entry per CDR3 protein. The table shows about 60,000 distinct CDR3 sequences, with more than 80% occurring only once. What was sequenced was CD8+ T cells from PBMCs. Receptors originate from a human donor in good health.

This rearrangement joins TRBV10-3 to TRBJ1-2; D perhaps matches TRBD1 (6 bases). Trimming removed 3 bases from V and 3 bases from J, with 14 bases in between. Germline loops: CDR1 ENHRY, CDR2 SYGVKD. This CDR3 has 15 residues. CDR3 in amino acids: CAISDVPGQDYGYTF. CDR3 bases: TGTGCCATCAGTGATGTACCGGGACAAGACTATGGCTACACCTTC.

The chain links TRBV12-3 or TRBV12-4 to TRBJ1-2, with 7 bases fitting TRBD1. The CDR3 is 13 amino acids. Trimming at V came to 4 bases and at J to 6 bases, leaving 5 bases not matched to a gene. This CDR3 reads CASSSATGHGYTF. The CDR3, as DNA: TGTGCCAGCAGTTCAGCGACAGGGCATGGCTACACCTTC.

This chain's CDR3 is CASSQARGVYEQYF. The DNA of the CDR3 is TGTGCCAGCAGCCAGGCCAGGGGAGTCTACGAGCAGTACTTC. The chain joins TRBV6-6 to TRBJ2-7; tentatively, D is TRBD1 (6 bases). Germline assignment: CDR1 MNHNY and CDR2 SVGAGI (reference sequence). Trimming shortened V by 6 bases and J by 3 bases, and 15 bases separated the two germline ends. There are 14 residues in the CDR3.

V is TRBV19 and J is TRBJ1-1; D is ambiguous. CDR3 size: 13 residues. V was shortened by 2 bases and J by 7 bases, with 11 bases between the two germline ends. The germline V gene encodes CDR1 LNHDA and CDR2 SQIVND (reference sequence). This chain's CDR3 is CASSISRGYEAFF. The CDR3, as DNA: TGTGCCAGTAGTATATCCCGAGGGTATGAAGCTTTCTTT.

The J gene is TRBJ2-5, the V gene TRBV7-7; D possibly matches TRBD1 or TRBD2 (5 bases each). The CDR3 sequence is 13 residues long. CDR1 and CDR2 (germline): SSHAT, FNYEAQ (reference sequence). V gave up 2 bases and J gave up 3 bases, with 7 bases separating them. CDR3 nucleotides: TGTGCCAGCAGCTTAAGAGGGGAAGAGACCCAGTACTTC. Translated, it gives CASSLRGEETQYF.

V usage is TRBV5-6 and J usage is TRBJ2-1, with D possibly TRBD2 on 5 matching bases. This CDR3 region has 17 residues. Germline CDR1 reads SGHDT; CDR2 reads YYEEEE. V was cut by 0 bases and J by 6 bases, with 19 bases left in between. The CDR3 loop reads CASSLEGDGPTSNEQFF. DNA for the CDR3: TGTGCCAGCAGCTTGGAGGGAGACGGCCCGACTTCCAATGAGCAGTTCTTC.

V and J are TRBV5-1 and TRBJ2-1, with 8 bases that match TRBD2. This CDR3 is built from 15 residues. Germline CDR1 is SGHRS and CDR2 is YFSETQ. V trimming: 7 bases; J trimming: 5 bases; junction bases outside the gene matches: 11. The CDR3 sequence is CASWEREGSDNEQFF. CDR3 coding DNA: TGCGCCAGCTGGGAACGGGAGGGCTCTGACAATGAGCAGTTCTTC.